This entry concerns a single TCR beta chain. One entry per CDR3 protein, called by TCRdb with MiXCR from the RT-PCR reads. The sample has more than 550,000 distinct CDR3 sequences, 13% to 15% seen once. This CDR3 comprises 14 residues. Trimming removed 6 bases from V and 8 bases from J, with 16 bases in between. The clonotype originates from a female donor in good health, serving as a healthy control. What was sequenced was memory CD4+ T cells from blood. The V gene is TRBV12-3 or TRBV12-4, the J gene TRBJ1-4; D uncertain. The CDR3 sequence: CASRVTGLGEKLFF. The CDR3 DNA sequence: TGTGCCAGCAGAGTTACGGGGTTAGGGGAAAAACTGTTTTTT.